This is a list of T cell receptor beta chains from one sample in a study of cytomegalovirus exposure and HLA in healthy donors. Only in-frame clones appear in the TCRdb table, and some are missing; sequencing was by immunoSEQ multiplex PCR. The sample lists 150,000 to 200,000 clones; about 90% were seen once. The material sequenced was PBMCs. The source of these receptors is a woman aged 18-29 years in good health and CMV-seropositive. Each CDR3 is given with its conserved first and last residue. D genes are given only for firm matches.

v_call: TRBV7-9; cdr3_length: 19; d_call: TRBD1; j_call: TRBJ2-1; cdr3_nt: TGTGCCAGCAGCCGAGGAGCAGGGGGAATTTCGGACTCCTACAATGAGCAGTTCTTC; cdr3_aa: CASSRGAGGISDSYNEQFF
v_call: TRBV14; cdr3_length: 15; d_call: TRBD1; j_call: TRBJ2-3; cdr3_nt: TGTGCCAGCAGCCAAAGGACAGGGGCCACAGATACGCAGTATTTT; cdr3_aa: CASSQRTGATDTQYF
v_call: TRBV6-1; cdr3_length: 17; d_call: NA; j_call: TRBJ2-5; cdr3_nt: TGTGCCAGCAGTGCGGGAACCGGGACACTAACCGCGGAGACCCAGTACTTC; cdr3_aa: CASSAGTGTLTAETQYF
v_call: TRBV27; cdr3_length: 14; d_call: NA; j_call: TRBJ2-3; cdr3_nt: TGTGCCAGCAGCCGACCTGCAGGGGCAGATACGCAGTATTTT; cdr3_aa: CASSRPAGADTQYF
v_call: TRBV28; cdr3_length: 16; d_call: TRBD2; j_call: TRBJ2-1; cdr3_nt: TGTGCCAGCAGATTCCTAGCGGGAGGGTCCTACAATGAGCAGTTCTTC; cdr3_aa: CASRFLAGGSYNEQFF
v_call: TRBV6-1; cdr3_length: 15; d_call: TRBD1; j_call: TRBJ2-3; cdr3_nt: TGTGCCAGCAGAGACAGGGTTCGGGGTTTCGATACGCAGTATTTT; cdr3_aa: CASRDRVRGFDTQYF
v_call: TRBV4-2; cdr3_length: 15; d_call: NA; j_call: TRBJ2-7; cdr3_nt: TGTGCCAGCAGCCAAGATCAGGTGAGAACCTACGAGCAGTACTTC; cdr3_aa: CASSQDQVRTYEQYF
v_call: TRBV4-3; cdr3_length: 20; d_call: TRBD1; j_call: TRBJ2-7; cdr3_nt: TGCGCCAGCAGCCAAGAAATCTGGGACAGGCATCTAAGGGTTCCCTACGAGCAGTACTTC; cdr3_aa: CASSQEIWDRHLRVPYEQYF
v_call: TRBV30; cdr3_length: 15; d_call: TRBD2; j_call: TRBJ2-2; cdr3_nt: TGTGCCTGGAGTACGGGACTAGCCAGGCGGGGGGAGCTGTTTTTT; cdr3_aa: CAWSTGLARRGELFF
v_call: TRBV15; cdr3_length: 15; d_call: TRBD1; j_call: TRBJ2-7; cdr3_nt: TGTGCCACCAGCAGGGGGGACAGGGGATCCTACGAGCAGTACTTC; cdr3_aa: CATSRGDRGSYEQYF
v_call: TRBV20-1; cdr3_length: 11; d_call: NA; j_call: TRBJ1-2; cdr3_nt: TGCAGTGCACAGGGTGTCCATGGCTACACCTTC; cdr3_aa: CSAQGVHGYTF
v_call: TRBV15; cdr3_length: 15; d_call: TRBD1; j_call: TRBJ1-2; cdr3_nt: TGTGCCACCAGCAGAGACAGGGGGCTAGGCTATGGCTACACCTTC; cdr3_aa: CATSRDRGLGYGYTF
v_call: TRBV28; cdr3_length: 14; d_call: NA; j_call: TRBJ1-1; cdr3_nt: TGTGCCAGCAGTTCAATCGGTGAGGGCACTGAAGCTTTCTTT; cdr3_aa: CASSSIGEGTEAFF
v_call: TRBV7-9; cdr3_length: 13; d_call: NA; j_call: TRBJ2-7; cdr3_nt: TGTGCCAGCAGCCAACTCCCTGGCTACGAGCAGTACTTC; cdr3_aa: CASSQLPGYEQYF
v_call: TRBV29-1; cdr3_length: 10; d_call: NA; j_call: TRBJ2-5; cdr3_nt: TGCAGCGCCTTGAGAGAGACCCAGTACTTC; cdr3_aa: CSALRETQYF
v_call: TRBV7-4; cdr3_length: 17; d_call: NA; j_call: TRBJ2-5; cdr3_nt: TGTGCCAGCAGCTTCCGGAGGGGGCATTGGGTCGGAGAGACCCAGTACTTC; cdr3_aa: CASSFRRGHWVGETQYF
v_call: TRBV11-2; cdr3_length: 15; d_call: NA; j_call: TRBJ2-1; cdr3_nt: TGTGCCAGCAGCCCCCGTCCCGGCCGGGACACTGAGCAGTTCTTC; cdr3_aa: CASSPRPGRDTEQFF
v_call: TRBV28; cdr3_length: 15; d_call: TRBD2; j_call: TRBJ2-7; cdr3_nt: TGTGCCAGCAGCCCTAGCGGGAGGGCTACCTACGAGCAGTACTTC; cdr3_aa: CASSPSGRATYEQYF
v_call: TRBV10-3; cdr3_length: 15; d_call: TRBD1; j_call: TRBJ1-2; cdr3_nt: TGTGCCATCAGCGAGGGACAGGGGCAAGTCTATGGCTACACCTTC; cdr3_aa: CAISEGQGQVYGYTF
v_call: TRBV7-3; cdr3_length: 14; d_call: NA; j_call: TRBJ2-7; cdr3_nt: TGTGCCAGCAGCTTAATGGCTTTCCCCTCGGAGCAGTACTTC; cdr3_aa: CASSLMAFPSEQYF
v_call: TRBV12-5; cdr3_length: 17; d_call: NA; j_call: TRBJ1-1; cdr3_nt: TGTGCTAGTGGTTTGGTACTCCGGGCAGGGCTGAACACTGAAGCTTTCTTT; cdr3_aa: CASGLVLRAGLNTEAFF
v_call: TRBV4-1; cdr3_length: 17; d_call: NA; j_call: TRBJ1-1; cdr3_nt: TGCGCCAGCAGCCAAGACCCGACTAGGGCAGGGAACACTGAAGCTTTCTTT; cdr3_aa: CASSQDPTRAGNTEAFF
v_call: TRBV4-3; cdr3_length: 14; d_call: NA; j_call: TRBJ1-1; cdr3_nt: TGCGCCAGCAGCCAAGACAGGGTATACACTGAAGCTTTCTTT; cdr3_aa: CASSQDRVYTEAFF
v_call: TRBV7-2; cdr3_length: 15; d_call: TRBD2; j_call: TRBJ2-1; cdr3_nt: TGTGCCAGCATCGGAGAAGCGGGGGGCTACAATGAGCAGTTCTTC; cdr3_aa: CASIGEAGGYNEQFF